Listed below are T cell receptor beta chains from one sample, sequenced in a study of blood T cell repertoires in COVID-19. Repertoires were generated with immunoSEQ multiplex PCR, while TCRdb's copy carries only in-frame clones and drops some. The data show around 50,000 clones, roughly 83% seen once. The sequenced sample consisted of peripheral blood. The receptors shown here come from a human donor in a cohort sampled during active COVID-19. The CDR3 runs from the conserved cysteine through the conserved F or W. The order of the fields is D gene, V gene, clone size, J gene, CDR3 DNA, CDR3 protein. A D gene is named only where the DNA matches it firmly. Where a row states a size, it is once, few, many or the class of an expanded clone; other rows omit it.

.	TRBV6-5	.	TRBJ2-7	TGTTCAACACGGGGGGCAGGTCTTTCGTTCGAGCAGTACTTC	CSTRGAGLSFEQYF
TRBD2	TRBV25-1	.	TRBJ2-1	TGTGCCAGTCAAGGCGGGACTAGCGGGGTTTTGTCCTACAATGAGCAGTTCTTC	CASQGGTSGVLSYNEQFF
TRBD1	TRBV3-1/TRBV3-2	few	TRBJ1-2	TGTGCCAGCAGCCAAGATAGGGCGGGACAGGCCTTCTATGGCTACACCTTC	CASSQDRAGQAFYGYTF
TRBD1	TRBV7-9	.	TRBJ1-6	TGTGCCAGCAGCCCGTGGGACAGGGTGAATTCACCCCTCCACTTT	CASSPWDRVNSPLHF
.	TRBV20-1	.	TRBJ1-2	TGCAGTGCTAGTACAAATACCCGGGGGAATGGCTACACCTTC	CSASTNTRGNGYTF
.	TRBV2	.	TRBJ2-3	TGTGCCAGGGCTATCGGCACAGCCGCAGATACGCAGTATTTT	CARAIGTAADTQYF
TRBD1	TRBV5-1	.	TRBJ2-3	TGCGCCAGCGCTCTTGCACAGGGGGTCACAGATACGCAGTATTTT	CASALAQGVTDTQYF
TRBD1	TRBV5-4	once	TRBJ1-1	TGTGCCAGCAGCCATAAACTAGGGTTCGGGACAGGGGTTGGCAGGACTGAAGCTTTCTTT	CASSHKLGFGTGVGRTEAFF
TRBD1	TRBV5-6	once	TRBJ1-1	TGTGCCAGCAGCTTGAGAGACAGGGGCCCTGAAGCTTTCTTT	CASSLRDRGPEAFF
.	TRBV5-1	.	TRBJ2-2	TGCGCCAGCAGCTTGGGGGACATAAACACCGGGGAGCTGTTTTTT	CASSLGDINTGELFF
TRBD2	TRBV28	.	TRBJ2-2	TGTGCCAGCAGTTTTCCCGCCGCCAGACTAGCGGGGGGCGAACCGAACACCGGGGAGCTGTTTTTT	CASSFPAARLAGGEPNTGELFF
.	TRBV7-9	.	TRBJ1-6	TGTGCCAGCAGCCGAGAGGGAGGGGGATCACCCCTCCACTTT	CASSREGGGSPLHF
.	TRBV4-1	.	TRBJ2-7	TGCGCCAGCAGCCAAGAACGTAGAGGAACCTACGAGCAGTACTTC	CASSQERRGTYEQYF
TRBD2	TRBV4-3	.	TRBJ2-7	TGCGCCAGCAGCCAAGATGTGGGAGGGGATTACGAGCAGTACTTC	CASSQDVGGDYEQYF
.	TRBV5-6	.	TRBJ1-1	TGTGCCAGCAGCTTCGCCAGTGAAGCTTTCTTT	CASSFASEAFF
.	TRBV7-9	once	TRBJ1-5	TGTGCCAGCACCCGCCTGGAGGGCAGTCAGCCCCAGCATTTT	CASTRLEGSQPQHF
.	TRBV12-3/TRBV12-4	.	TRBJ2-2	TGTGCCAGCAGGACAGTTTTCGGCGGGGAGCTGTTTTTT	CASRTVFGGELFF
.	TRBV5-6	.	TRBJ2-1	TGTGCCAGCAGCTTGGGGGGCAGGTCGGACAATGAGCAGTTCTTC	CASSLGGRSDNEQFF
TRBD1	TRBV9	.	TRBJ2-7	TGTGCCAGCAGTAGGACAGGTACGACCTACGAGCAGTACTTC	CASSRTGTTYEQYF
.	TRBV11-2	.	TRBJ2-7	TGTGCCAGCAGCTTAGAACCGCCGCGCTACGAGCAGTACTTC	CASSLEPPRYEQYF
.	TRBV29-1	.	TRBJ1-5	TGCAGCGTTGAATCAGGGGCGGGTCAGCCCCAGCATTTT	CSVESGAGQPQHF
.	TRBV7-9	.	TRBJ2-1	TGTGCCAGCAGCGGGGCGGGGTTATGGGAGAATGAGCAGTTCTTC	CASSGAGLWENEQFF
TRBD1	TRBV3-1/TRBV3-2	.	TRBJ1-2	TGTGCCAGCAGCCACGGGACAGATTATGGCTACACCTTC	CASSHGTDYGYTF
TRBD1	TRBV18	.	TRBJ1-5	TGTGCCAGCTCCACCGTTCCGGGACAGGACAGTTCCTTGAGGCCCCAGCATTTT	CASSTVPGQDSSLRPQHF
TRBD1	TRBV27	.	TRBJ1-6	TGTGCCAGCAGTAAGTCCCGGGACAGGTATTCACCCCTCCACTTT	CASSKSRDRYSPLHF
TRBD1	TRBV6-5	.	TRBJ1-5	TGTGCCACAGAGTCCGGGACAGGGGGTAATCAGCCCCAGCATTTT	CATESGTGGNQPQHF
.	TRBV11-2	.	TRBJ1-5	TGTGCCAGCAGCTTAGGACAGCTAAGCAATCAGCCCCAGCATTTT	CASSLGQLSNQPQHF
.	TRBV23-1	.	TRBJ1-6	TGCGCCAGCAGTCAATCCGGGAGGCAGTCCCCTAATTCACCCCTCCACTTT	CASSQSGRQSPNSPLHF
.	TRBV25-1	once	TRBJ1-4	TGTGCCAGCAGTGCCAGGAATGAAAAACTGTTTTTT	CASSARNEKLFF
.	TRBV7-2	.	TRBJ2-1	TGTGCCAGCAGCTTAGTCCCCCCCTCGAGCTCCTACAATGAGCAGTTCTTC	CASSLVPPSSSYNEQFF
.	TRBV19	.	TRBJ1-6	TGTGCCAGTAAGGAAATGGAGGGCGGCGAGTCACCCCTCCACTTT	CASKEMEGGESPLHF
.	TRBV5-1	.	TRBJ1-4	TGCGCCAGCAGCTTGGCCGGGTCCGGGGGTGAAAAACTGTTTTTT	CASSLAGSGGEKLFF
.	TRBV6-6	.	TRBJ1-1	TGTGCCAGCAGTCAGCCCCCCCAGGATGAAGCTTTCTTT	CASSQPPQDEAFF
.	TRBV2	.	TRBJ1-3	TGTGCCAGCAGAGAAGGACAGAGCCCTGGAAACACCATATATTTT	CASREGQSPGNTIYF
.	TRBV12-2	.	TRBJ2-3	TGTGCAAGTCGCTTAGGACCTTTAGCGGGGGGGCCCCCAGATACGCAGTATTTT	CASRLGPLAGGPPDTQYF
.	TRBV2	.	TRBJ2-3	TGTGCCAGCAGTACAGGGTTCACAGATACGCAGTATTTT	CASSTGFTDTQYF
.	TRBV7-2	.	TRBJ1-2	TGTGCCAGCAGCTTAGGGACAGTCCAGTCCTACACCTTC	CASSLGTVQSYTF
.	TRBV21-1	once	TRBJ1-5	TGTGCCAGCAGCAAGAATAACAGGGGTTATAGCAATCAGCCCCAGCATTTT	CASSKNNRGYSNQPQHF
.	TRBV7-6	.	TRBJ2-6	TGTGCCAGCAGCTTAGGCGCCACCCTCGGTGGGGCCAACGTCCTGACTTTC	CASSLGATLGGANVLTF
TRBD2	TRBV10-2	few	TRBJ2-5	TGCGCCAGTATTGGGGGGGTCCAAGAGACCCAGTACTTC	CASIGGVQETQYF
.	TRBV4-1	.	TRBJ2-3	TGCGCCAGCAGCCAAGGGTCAGGGACAGATACGCAGTATTTT	CASSQGSGTDTQYF
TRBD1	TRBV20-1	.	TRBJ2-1	TGCAGTGCCAGTACAGGGGGCGAGACCAATGAGCAGTTCTTC	CSASTGGETNEQFF
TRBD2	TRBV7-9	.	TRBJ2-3	TGTGCCAGCAGCTTAGAGCGGGAGGGCCCAGGCACAGATACGCAGTATTTT	CASSLEREGPGTDTQYF
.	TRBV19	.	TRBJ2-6	TGTGCCGGACTCCAGGTTCTCCCCTCTGGGGCCAACGTCCTGACTTTC	CAGLQVLPSGANVLTF
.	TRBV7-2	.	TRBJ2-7	TGTGCCAGCAGCCCGGACTTGTTCGTCAAGCAGTACTTC	CASSPDLFVKQYF
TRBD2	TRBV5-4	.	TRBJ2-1	TGTGCCACTCTGCCGACCACCCGGGGTAGCGGGAACAATGAGCAGTTCTTC	CATLPTTRGSGNNEQFF
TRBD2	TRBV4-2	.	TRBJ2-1	TGTGCCAGCAGCTCCCTAGCGGGGGCTAACAATGAGCAGTTCTTC	CASSSLAGANNEQFF
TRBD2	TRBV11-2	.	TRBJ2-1	TGTGCCAGCAGCTTAGTCGCGGGGGGGAACTACAATGAGCAGTTCTTC	CASSLVAGGNYNEQFF
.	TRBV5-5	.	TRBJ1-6	TGTGCCAGCAGCTTGGGGACAGCGCGTAATTCACCCCTCCACTTT	CASSLGTARNSPLHF
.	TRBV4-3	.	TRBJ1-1	TGCGCCAGCAGCCAAGATCCCGGGTTGAACACTGAAGCTTTCTTT	CASSQDPGLNTEAFF
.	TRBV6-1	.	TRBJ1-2	TGTGCCAGCAGTGAGGAGGTGGGGACCGGGGGGGGCTACACCTTC	CASSEEVGTGGGYTF
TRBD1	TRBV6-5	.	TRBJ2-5	TGTGCCAGCAGTTACGCCCCCTACAGGGGAAGAGGGACCCAGTACTTC	CASSYAPYRGRGTQYF
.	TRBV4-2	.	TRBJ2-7	TGTGCCAGCAGCCAAGAGAACAGGGAACCCTACGAGCAGTACTTC	CASSQENREPYEQYF